Listed here are 2 T cell receptor beta chains from one sample, sequenced in a study of cytomegalovirus exposure and HLA in healthy donors. PCR amplification relied on 60 Vbeta primers (plus 13 Jbeta primers). The repertoire was sequenced with immunoSEQ multiplex PCR; TCRdb's copy has only in-frame clones and lacks some. The table has about 98,000 clones, 65% to 80% seen once. Material: PBMCs. These receptor sequences come from a human donor in good health.

This sequence joins TRBV5-4 and TRBJ2-2, with D perhaps TRBD1 (5 bases). This CDR3 is built from 13 residues. Germline lookup yields CDR1 SGHNT and CDR2 YYREEE (reference sequence). V was trimmed by 0 bases and J by 6 bases, leaving 6 bases between them. CDR3 DNA sequence: TGTGCCAGCAGCTTGGCAGGGCCCGGGGAGCTGTTTTTT. Encoded protein: CASSLAGPGELFF.

The gene calls are TRBV7-9 and TRBJ1-4; no clear D gene. Germline loops: CDR1 SEHNR, CDR2 FQNEAQ (reference sequence). The V gene lost 3 bases and the J gene lost 6 bases, with 14 bases spanning the gap. The CDR3 extends over 15 amino acids. CDR3 region: CASSLAGRRDEKLFF. The CDR3, as DNA: TGTGCCAGCAGCTTGGCTGGGCGCCGAGATGAAAAACTGTTTTTT.